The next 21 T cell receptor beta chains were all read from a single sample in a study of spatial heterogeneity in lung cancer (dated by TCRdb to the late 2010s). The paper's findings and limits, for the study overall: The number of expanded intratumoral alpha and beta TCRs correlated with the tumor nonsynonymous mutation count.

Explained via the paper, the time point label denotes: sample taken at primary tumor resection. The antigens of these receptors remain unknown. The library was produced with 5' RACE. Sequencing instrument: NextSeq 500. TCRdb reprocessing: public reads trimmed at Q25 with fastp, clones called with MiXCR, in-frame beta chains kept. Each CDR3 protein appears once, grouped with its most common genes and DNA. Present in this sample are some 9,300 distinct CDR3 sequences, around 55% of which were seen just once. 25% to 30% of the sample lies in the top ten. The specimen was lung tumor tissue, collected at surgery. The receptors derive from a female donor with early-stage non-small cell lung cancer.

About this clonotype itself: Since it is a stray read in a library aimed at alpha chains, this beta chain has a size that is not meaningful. In DNA, the CDR3 is TGTGCCAGCAGCTTGTTCCCGGACGCGATGGCCTATAATTCACCCCTCCACTTT. Its translation is CASSLFPDAMAYNSPLHF. V gene TRBV7-8 combines with J gene TRBJ1-6; D uncertain. This CDR3 contains 18 residues. Trimming cost V 3 bases and J 2 bases, with 17 bases left between them. Germline V gene sequence: CDR1 SGHVS, CDR2 FQNEAQ.

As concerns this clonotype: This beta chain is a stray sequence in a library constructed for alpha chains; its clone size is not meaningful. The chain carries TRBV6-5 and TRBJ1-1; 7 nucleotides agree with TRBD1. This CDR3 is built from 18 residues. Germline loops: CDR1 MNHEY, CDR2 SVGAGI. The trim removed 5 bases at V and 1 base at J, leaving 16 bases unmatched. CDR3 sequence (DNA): TGTGCCAGCAGTCCAAGACAGGGAAGGCCGAAGGGGAACACTGAAGCTTTCTTT. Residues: CASSPRQGRPKGNTEAFF.

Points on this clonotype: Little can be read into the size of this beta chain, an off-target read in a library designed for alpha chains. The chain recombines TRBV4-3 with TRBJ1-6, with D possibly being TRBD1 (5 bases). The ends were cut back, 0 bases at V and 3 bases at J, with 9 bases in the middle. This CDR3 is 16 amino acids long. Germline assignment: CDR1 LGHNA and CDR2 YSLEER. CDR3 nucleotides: TGCGCCAGCAGCCAAGATCCCGACAGCTATAATTCACCCCTCCACTTT. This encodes CASSQDPDSYNSPLHF.

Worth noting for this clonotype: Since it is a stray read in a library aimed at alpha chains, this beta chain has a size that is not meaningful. In DNA, the CDR3 is TGTGCCAGCAGCGAGACTAGCGGGAACACCGGGGAGCTGTTTTTT. Encoded protein: CASSETSGNTGELFF. This rearrangement joins TRBV3-1 to TRBJ2-2; TRBD2 matches at 9 bases. The CDR3 is 15 amino acids. V trimming: 5 bases; J trimming: 1 base; junction bases outside the gene matches: 2. CDR1 is LGHDT, CDR2 YNNKEL, per germline (reference sequence).

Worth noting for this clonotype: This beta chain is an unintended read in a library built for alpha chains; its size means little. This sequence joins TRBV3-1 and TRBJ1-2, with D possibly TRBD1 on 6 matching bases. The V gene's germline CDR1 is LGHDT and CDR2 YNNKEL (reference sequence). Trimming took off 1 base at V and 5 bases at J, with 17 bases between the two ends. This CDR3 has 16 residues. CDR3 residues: CASSQAANREWYGYTF. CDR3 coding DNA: TGTGCCAGCAGCCAAGCTGCAAACAGGGAATGGTATGGCTACACCTTC.

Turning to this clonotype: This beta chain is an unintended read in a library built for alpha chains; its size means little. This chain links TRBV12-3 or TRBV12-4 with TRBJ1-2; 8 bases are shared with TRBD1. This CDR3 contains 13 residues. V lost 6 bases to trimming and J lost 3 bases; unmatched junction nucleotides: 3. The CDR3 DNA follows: TGTGCCAGCAGCCCGGGACAGGACTATGGCTACACCTTC. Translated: CASSPGQDYGYTF.

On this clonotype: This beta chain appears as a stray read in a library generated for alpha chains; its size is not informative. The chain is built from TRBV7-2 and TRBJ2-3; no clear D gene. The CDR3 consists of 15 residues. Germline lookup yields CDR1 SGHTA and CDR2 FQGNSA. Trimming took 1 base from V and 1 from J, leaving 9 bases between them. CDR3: CASSLDPWGTDTQYF. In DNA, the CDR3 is TGTGCCAGCAGCTTAGACCCCTGGGGCACAGATACGCAGTATTTT.

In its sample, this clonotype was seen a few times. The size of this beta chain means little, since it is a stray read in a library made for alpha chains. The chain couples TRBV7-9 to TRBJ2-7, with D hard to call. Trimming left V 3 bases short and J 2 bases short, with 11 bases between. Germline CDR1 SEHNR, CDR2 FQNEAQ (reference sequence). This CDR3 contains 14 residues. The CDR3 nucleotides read TGTGCCAGCAGCTTCAACCGGCTAGCCTACGAGCAGTACTTC. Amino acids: CASSFNRLAYEQYF. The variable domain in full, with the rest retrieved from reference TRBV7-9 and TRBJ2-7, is DTGVSQNPRHKITKRGQNVTFRCDPISEHNRLYWYRQTLGQGPEFLTYFQNEAQLEKSRLLSDRFSAERPKGSFSTLEIQRTEQGDSAMYLCASSFNRLAYEQYFGPGTRLTVT.

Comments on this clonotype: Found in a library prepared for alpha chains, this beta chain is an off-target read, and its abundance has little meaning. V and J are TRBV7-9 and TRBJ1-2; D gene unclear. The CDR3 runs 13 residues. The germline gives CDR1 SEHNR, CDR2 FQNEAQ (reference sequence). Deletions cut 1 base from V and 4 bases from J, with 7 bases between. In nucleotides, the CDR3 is TGTGCCAGCAGCTTAGACTCAGCCTATGGCTACACCTTC. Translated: CASSLDSAYGYTF.

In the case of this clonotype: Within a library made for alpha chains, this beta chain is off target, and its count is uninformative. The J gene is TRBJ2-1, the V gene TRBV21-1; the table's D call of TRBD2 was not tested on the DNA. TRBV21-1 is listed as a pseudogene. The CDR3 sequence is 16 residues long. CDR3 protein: CASSKPPRNCYNEQFF. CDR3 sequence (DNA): TGTGCCAGCAGCAAACCCCCCCGGAATTGCTACAATGAGCAGTTCTTC.

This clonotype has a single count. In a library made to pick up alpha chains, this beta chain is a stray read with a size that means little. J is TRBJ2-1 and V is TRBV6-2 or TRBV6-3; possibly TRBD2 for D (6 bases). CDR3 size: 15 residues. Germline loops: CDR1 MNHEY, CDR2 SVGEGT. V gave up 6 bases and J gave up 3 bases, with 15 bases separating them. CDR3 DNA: TGTGCCAGCAGCTGGGAGGAGCCTGGCTACAATGAGCAGTTCTTC. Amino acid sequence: CASSWEEPGYNEQFF.

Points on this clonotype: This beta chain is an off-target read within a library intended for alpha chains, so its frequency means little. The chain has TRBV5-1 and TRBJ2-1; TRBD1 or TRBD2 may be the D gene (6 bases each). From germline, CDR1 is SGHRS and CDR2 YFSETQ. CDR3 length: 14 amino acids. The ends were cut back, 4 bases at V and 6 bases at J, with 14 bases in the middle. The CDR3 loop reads CASSHRGHSNEQFF. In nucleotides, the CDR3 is TGCGCCAGCAGCCATCGGGGGCATAGCAATGAGCAGTTCTTC.

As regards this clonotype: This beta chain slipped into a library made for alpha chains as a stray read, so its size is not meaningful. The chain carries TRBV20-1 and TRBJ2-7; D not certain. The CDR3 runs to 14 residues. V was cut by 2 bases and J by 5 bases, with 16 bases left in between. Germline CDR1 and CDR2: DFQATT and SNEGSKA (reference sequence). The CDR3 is CSARTHARFDEQYF. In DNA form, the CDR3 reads TGCAGTGCTAGAACTCACGCCCGGTTCGACGAGCAGTACTTC.

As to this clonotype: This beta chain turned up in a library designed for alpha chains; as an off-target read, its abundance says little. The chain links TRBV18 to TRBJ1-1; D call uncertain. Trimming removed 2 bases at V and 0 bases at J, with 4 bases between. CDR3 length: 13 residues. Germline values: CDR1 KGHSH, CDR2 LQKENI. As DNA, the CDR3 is TGTGCCAGCTCACCAGAGGTGAACACTGAAGCTTTCTTT. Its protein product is CASSPEVNTEAFF.

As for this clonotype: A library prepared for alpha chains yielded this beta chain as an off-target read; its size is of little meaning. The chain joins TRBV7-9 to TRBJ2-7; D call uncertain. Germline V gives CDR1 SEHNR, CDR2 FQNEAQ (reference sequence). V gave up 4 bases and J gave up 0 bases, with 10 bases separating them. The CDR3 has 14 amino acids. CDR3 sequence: CASSSDYSSYEQYF. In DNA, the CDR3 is TGTGCCAGCAGCTCGGATTACTCCTCCTACGAGCAGTACTTC.

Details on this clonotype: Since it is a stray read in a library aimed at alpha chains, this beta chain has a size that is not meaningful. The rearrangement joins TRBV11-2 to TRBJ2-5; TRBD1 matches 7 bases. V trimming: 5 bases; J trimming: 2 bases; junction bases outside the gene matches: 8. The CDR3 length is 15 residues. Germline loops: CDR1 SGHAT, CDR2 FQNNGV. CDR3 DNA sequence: TGTGCCAGCAGCACCATACCGGGACAGCAAGAGACCCAGTACTTC. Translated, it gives CASSTIPGQQETQYF.

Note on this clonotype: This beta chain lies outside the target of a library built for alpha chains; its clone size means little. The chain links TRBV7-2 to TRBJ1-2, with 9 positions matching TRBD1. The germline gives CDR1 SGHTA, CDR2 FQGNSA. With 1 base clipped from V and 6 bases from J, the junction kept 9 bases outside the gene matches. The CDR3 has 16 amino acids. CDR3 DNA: TGTGCCAGCAGCTTAGAATCATGGGGACAGGGCAATGGCTACACCTTC. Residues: CASSLESWGQGNGYTF.

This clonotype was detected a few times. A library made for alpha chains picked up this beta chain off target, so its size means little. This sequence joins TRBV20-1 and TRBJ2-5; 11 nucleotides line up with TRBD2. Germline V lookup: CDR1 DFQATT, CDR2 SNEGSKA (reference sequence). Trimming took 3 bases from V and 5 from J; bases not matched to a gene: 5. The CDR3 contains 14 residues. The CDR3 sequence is CSASSGGAWETQYF. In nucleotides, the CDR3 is TGCAGTGCTAGTAGCGGGGGGGCCTGGGAGACCCAGTACTTC.

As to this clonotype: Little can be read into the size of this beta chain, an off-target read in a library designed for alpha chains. The CDR3 here is CASSARGNQPQHF. CDR3 bases: TGTGCCAGCAGTGCGAGGGGTAATCAGCCCCAGCATTTT. The V and J genes are TRBV6-1 and TRBJ1-5; the D gene is possibly TRBD1 (5 bases). The V end was cut by 4 bases, the J end by 4 bases, with 8 bases between. From germline, CDR1 is MNHNS and CDR2 SASEGT. CDR3 length: 13 residues.

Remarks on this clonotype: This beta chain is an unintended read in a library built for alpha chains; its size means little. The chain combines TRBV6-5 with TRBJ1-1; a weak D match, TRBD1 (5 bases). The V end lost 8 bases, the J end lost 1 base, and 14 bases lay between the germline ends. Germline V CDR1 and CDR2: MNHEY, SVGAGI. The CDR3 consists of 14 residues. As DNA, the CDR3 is TGTGCCAGCCGCCGGGCGGGGGGGAACACTGAAGCTTTCTTT. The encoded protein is CASRRAGGNTEAFF.

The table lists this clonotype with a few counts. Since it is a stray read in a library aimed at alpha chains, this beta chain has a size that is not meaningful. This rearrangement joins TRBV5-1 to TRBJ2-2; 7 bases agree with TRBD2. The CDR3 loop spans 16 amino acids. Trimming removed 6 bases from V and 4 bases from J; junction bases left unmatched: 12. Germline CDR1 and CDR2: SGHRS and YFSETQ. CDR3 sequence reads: CASTTGGLVSTGELFF. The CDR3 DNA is TGCGCCAGCACGACCGGAGGACTAGTCAGCACCGGGGAGCTGTTTTTT.